These 5 T cell receptor beta chains were sequenced from one sample in a study of T cell responses to AZD1222 COVID-19 vaccine. Clones were sequenced by immunoSEQ multiplex PCR, and TCRdb holds only the in-frame ones, with some missing. The sample includes over 140,000 clones, over 90% of them seen just once. Source: peripheral blood, taken 28 days after the second AZD1222 dose. Receptor source: an adult who received the AZD1222 COVID-19 vaccine.

As for this clone: An end of the junction differs from the germline gene, which may be a read error. The rearrangement uses TRBV6-6 and TRBJ1-2, with TRBD1 matching over 7 bases. There are 14 residues in the CDR3. The germline gives CDR1 MNHNY, CDR2 SVGAGI (reference sequence). This CDR3 reads CASSPGTDAYRYTF. The DNA of the CDR3 is TGTGCCAGCAGCCCCGGGACAGACGCCTATCGCTACACCTTC.

This clone was seen only once. The rearrangement uses TRBV18 and TRBJ1-1; weak D call: TRBD1 (6 bases). V gave up 4 bases and J gave up 1 base, with 13 bases separating them. CDR3 length equals 15 residues. Germline lookup yields CDR1 KGHSH and CDR2 LQKENI. The CDR3 nucleotides are TGTGCCAGCTCACAAACTCGGACAGAGAACACTGAAGCTTTCTTT. Translation gives CASSQTRTENTEAFF. Full variable domain (outside the CDR3, taken from reference TRBV18 and TRBJ1-1): NAGVMQNPRHLVRRRGQEARLRCSPMKGHSHVYWYRQLPEEGLKFMVYLQKENIIDESGMPKERFSAEFPKEGPSILRIQQVVRGDSAAYFCASSQTRTENTEAFFGQGTRLTVV.

This chain joins TRBV6-5 and TRBJ1-2, with 7 bases matching TRBD1. The germline V gene has CDR1 MNHEY and CDR2 SVGAGI. The CDR3 contains 15 residues. V shed 0 bases and J 2 bases; nucleotides not matched to a gene: 3. CDR3 amino acids: CASSYSGTANYGYTF. The CDR3 DNA follows: TGTGCCAGCAGTTACTCGGGGACAGCGAACTATGGCTACACCTTC.

The chain employs TRBV12-3 or TRBV12-4 and TRBJ2-2; tentatively, D is TRBD1 (6 bases). CDR3 length equals 12 residues. V dropped 6 bases and J dropped 9 bases, with 11 bases sitting between them. CDR3: CASSPTGRELFF. The CDR3 nucleotides read TGTGCCAGCAGCCCTACAGGGCGGGAGCTGTTTTTT.

The chain employs TRBV11-2 and TRBJ2-7, with 9 bases fitting TRBD1. This CDR3 is built from 16 residues. Germline CDR1 and CDR2: SGHAT and FQNNGV. V trimming: 5 bases; J trimming: 5 bases; junction bases outside the gene matches: 13. CDR3 sequence: CASSEGRRDRENEQYF. DNA for the CDR3: TGTGCCAGCAGCGAGGGCCGCCGGGACAGGGAAAACGAGCAGTACTTC.